These T cell receptor beta chains were read from a single sample in a study of PD-1 blockade in classical Hodgkin lymphoma. Measured with immunoSEQ multiplex PCR; TCRdb has only the in-frame clones, and not every one. The sample holds around 36,000 clones; around 86% are singletons and the top ten take roughly 9%. The sample in question was peripheral blood mononuclear cells (PBMCs), obtained at baseline. Every receptor here comes from a human donor with classical Hodgkin lymphoma. Each CDR3 is given with its conserved first and last residue. Each record gives: J gene, clone size, D gene, CDR3 length, V gene, CDR3 DNA, CDR3 protein. D genes are given only for firm matches. Not all rows give a size; the values are once, few, many and, for expanded clones, a class.

TRBJ2-7	-	TRBD2	14	TRBV28	TGTGCCAGCTATCCGGGGGGAAGGTCCTACGAGCAGTACTTC	CASYPGGRSYEQYF
TRBJ1-5	-	TRBD1	15	TRBV19	TGTGCCACCCGAGCCGGGACAGGGGAATATCAGCCCCAGCATTTT	CATRAGTGEYQPQHF
TRBJ1-1	few	TRBD1	15	TRBV30	TGTGCCTGGAGACGGACAGGGTTAATGAACACTGAAGCTTTCTTT	CAWRRTGLMNTEAFF
TRBJ1-1	-	-	11	TRBV19	TGTGCCAGTAGAGGCTGGACTGAAGCTTTCTTT	CASRGWTEAFF
TRBJ2-5	-	TRBD1	14	TRBV19	TGTGCCTCAGGGGGACGGGACCCTCAAGAGACCCAGTACTTC	CASGGRDPQETQYF
TRBJ1-2	-	TRBD1	14	TRBV9	TGTGCCAGCAGCGTAGGGACAGGGGACTATGGCTACACCTTC	CASSVGTGDYGYTF
TRBJ1-1	-	-	13	TRBV6-5	TGTGCCAGCAGTGGTAGGGGCGACACTGAAGCTTTCTTT	CASSGRGDTEAFF
TRBJ1-1	once	-	16	TRBV19	TGTGCCAGTAGCAGACGCGGGGGGGGGATGAACACTGAAGCTTTCTTT	CASSRRGGGMNTEAFF
TRBJ2-7	-	-	12	TRBV29-1	TGCAGCGCCGAAGGGCTTTCCTACGAGCAGTACTTC	CSAEGLSYEQYF
TRBJ2-7	-	-	22	TRBV29-1	TGCAGCGTGAGAATTAGCATGAAAGTCAGGACTAATATTGTTCCGTTCTCCTACGAGCAGTACTTC	CSVRISMKVRTNIVPFSYEQYF
TRBJ1-2	once	TRBD1	11	TRBV29-1	TGCAGCGGTGCAGGGGGTTGGGGCTACACCTTC	CSGAGGWGYTF
TRBJ2-1	-	TRBD1	14	TRBV4-3	TGCGCCAGCAGGAGGACAGGGACCTACAATGAGCAGTTCTTC	CASRRTGTYNEQFF
TRBJ2-7	-	-	14	TRBV7-9	TGTGCCAGCAGCTTAGTGATTCCTCCCTACGAGCAGTACTTC	CASSLVIPPYEQYF
TRBJ2-5	-	TRBD2	16	TRBV19	TGTGCCAGTAGTATAGACGCGAGACTAGCGGGAGAGACCCAGTACTTC	CASSIDARLAGETQYF
TRBJ2-3	once	-	12	TRBV29-1	TGCAGCGCCGGACCGGCCCCAGATACGCAGTATTTT	CSAGPAPDTQYF
TRBJ2-1	-	-	15	TRBV28	TGTGCCAGCAGTTTAGGAGATAGTCGCTACAATGAGCAGTTCTTC	CASSLGDSRYNEQFF
TRBJ1-5	-	TRBD1	18	TRBV28	TGTGCCAGCAGTTTATTCCCGTTGGGGACAGGGAGCAATCAGCCCCAGCATTTT	CASSLFPLGTGSNQPQHF
TRBJ1-2	few	-	11	TRBV2	TGTGCCAGCAGTCAGGACTATGGCTACACCTTC	CASSQDYGYTF
TRBJ1-1	-	-	13	TRBV6-5	TGTGCCAGCAGTTACTCATGGAACACTGAAGCTTTCTTT	CASSYSWNTEAFF
TRBJ2-3	once	-	13	TRBV7-3	TGTGCCAGCAGGGGTTCAAATACAGATACGCAGTATTTT	CASRGSNTDTQYF
TRBJ2-3	few	TRBD2	19	TRBV7-2	TGTGCCAGCAGCTTAGAGCGAGGACGGGGACTAGGGTACACAGATACGCAGTATTTT	CASSLERGRGLGYTDTQYF
TRBJ2-5	-	TRBD1	14	TRBV6-1	TGTGCCAGCAGGCGGACAGGGGGCGAAGAGACCCAGTACTTC	CASRRTGGEETQYF
TRBJ1-2	-	TRBD1	16	TRBV10-3	TGTGCCATCAGTTCCACAGGGGCTCCGCGGCTCTATGGCTACACCTTC	CAISSTGAPRLYGYTF
TRBJ1-6	few	TRBD1	14	TRBV6-5	TGTGCCAGCAGTAGGGACAGGGTGGGGTCACCCCTCCACTTT	CASSRDRVGSPLHF
TRBJ1-2	-	-	14	TRBV2	TGTGCCAGCAGTGAGGGAGACAGAAACTATGGCTACACCTTC	CASSEGDRNYGYTF
TRBJ2-1	-	-	15	TRBV19	TGTGCCAGTAGCCCCACTTTTAGCGGAGACAATGAGCAGTTCTTC	CASSPTFSGDNEQFF
TRBJ1-1	-	-	14	TRBV5-4	TGTGCCAGCAGCCGCCGGGACGGGAACACTGAAGCTTTCTTT	CASSRRDGNTEAFF
TRBJ2-3	few	-	14	TRBV4-2	TGTGCCAGCAGCCAAGAAGGGGCCTGGGATACGCAGTATTTT	CASSQEGAWDTQYF
TRBJ1-2	-	-	14	TRBV9	TGTGCCAGCAGCGGCGTCAGGGGCCCCTATGGCTACACCTTC	CASSGVRGPYGYTF
TRBJ2-3	-	-	10	TRBV6-8	TGTGCCAGCAGCGCAGATACGCAGTATTTT	CASSADTQYF
TRBJ1-2	-	-	12	TRBV6-4	TGTGCCAGCAGTGACTCCGGCTATGGCTACACCTTC	CASSDSGYGYTF
TRBJ1-5	-	TRBD1	13	TRBV6-6	TGTGCCAGTAGACAGGGTGTGGGTCAGCCCCAGCATTTT	CASRQGVGQPQHF
TRBJ2-5	-	TRBD2	15	TRBV5-1	TGCGCCAGCAGCTTGGTGCGCGGGGGGGTAGAGACCCAGTACTTC	CASSLVRGGVETQYF
TRBJ1-2	-	-	14	TRBV27	TGTGCCAGCAGTTTATGGAGTCAGGGGTATGGCTACACCTTC	CASSLWSQGYGYTF
TRBJ2-7	-	-	11	TRBV6-6	TGTGCCAGCAGCTTCAACTACGAGCAGTACTTC	CASSFNYEQYF
TRBJ1-1	-	TRBD1	14	TRBV4-2	TGTGCCAGCAGCCCCCAGGGGGCCGTCGCTGAAGCTTTCTTT	CASSPQGAVAEAFF
TRBJ2-3	-	TRBD2	15	TRBV29-1	TGCAGCGTAGAACTAGCGGGGACTAGCACAGATACGCAGTATTTT	CSVELAGTSTDTQYF
TRBJ2-2	-	TRBD2	17	TRBV6-7	TGTGCCAGCAGTTACTCACCAGGACTAGCACGCACCGGGGAGCTGTTTTTT	CASSYSPGLARTGELFF
TRBJ2-2	few	-	16	TRBV28	TGTGCCAGCAGTTTCCTCGGACGTCTAGGGACCGGGGAGCTGTTTTTT	CASSFLGRLGTGELFF
TRBJ1-1	-	-	13	TRBV11-2	TGTGCCAGCAGCTTAGATCTGCAGGGGCGAACTTTCTTT	CASSLDLQGRTFF
TRBJ2-1	-	TRBD2	14	TRBV5-6	TGTGCCAGCAGCTTGGTTGCTAGCGGGGGGGAGCAGTTCTTC	CASSLVASGGEQFF
TRBJ1-2	-	-	15	TRBV2	TGTGCCAGCAGTGATGATTGGCCAGGGGTGGATGGCTACACCTTC	CASSDDWPGVDGYTF
TRBJ2-3	-	-	15	TRBV11-1	TGTGCCAGCAGTCGGGACACCCTCAGCACAGATACGCAGTATTTT	CASSRDTLSTDTQYF
TRBJ2-7	-	-	13	TRBV27	TGTGCCAGCAGTTTGTCCAGGGACTCCGAGCAGTACTTC	CASSLSRDSEQYF
TRBJ2-1	-	-	14	TRBV9	TGTGCCAGCAGCCCTGGGCTAGGAATCAATGAGCAGTTCTTC	CASSPGLGINEQFF
TRBJ2-3	-	TRBD2	15	TRBV2	TGTGCCAGTCAGACTAGCGGGGGGCCTACAGATACGCAGTATTTT	CASQTSGGPTDTQYF
TRBJ1-1	-	-	14	TRBV5-1	TGCGCCAGCAGCTTTTGGGGCGCGAACACTGAAGCTTTCTTT	CASSFWGANTEAFF
TRBJ2-7	once	TRBD1	14	TRBV6-5	TGTGCCAGCAGTACAGGGGGCTTATCCTACGAGCAGTACTTC	CASSTGGLSYEQYF
TRBJ2-2	-	TRBD2	17	TRBV28	TGTGCCAGCAGTTTATGGCTCTTAGCGGGAGGGCCCGGGGAGCTGTTTTTT	CASSLWLLAGGPGELFF
TRBJ2-4	once	TRBD1	13	TRBV2	TGTGCCAGCAGTGGGGGACAGGGAAACATTCAGTACTTC	CASSGGQGNIQYF
TRBJ2-1	-	TRBD2	15	TRBV19	TGTGCCAGTAGTTGGGCTAGCGGGGGATACAATGAGCAGTTCTTC	CASSWASGGYNEQFF